This T cell receptor (beta chain) was recovered during a study of cytomegalovirus exposure and HLA in healthy donors. Whole-study results and caveats: Sequencing likely produced, as an artifact, a cluster of highly shared sequence variants.

The PCR used 60 Vbeta and 13 Jbeta primers. Here immunoSEQ multiplex PCR was the method, and the copy in TCRdb shows in-frame clones only, minus some. The table records roughly 200,000 clones, approximately 85% of them present only once. Details on this clone: The antigen is unknown.

Germline trimming cut 6 bases from V and 5 bases from J; bases unmatched to any gene: 10. Germline CDR1 is MNHEY and CDR2 is SVGAGI. This CDR3 spans 15 amino acids. The specimen was PBMCs. The sequence came from a woman between 45 and 65 years old in good health and CMV-seronegative. The chain links TRBV6-5 to TRBJ2-7, with 10 bases matching TRBD2. The CDR3 region is CASRGQAGGPDEQYF. Here the CDR3 DNA reads TGTGCCAGCAGAGGGCAAGCGGGAGGGCCGGACGAGCAGTACTTC.